This record covers a single T cell receptor beta chain. Its specificity is not known. V shed 5 bases, J shed 6 bases, and the junction held 8 bases outside the gene matches. CDR3 length equals 14 residues. CDR1 is MNHEY, CDR2 SMNVEV, per germline (reference sequence). The method was immunoSEQ multiplex PCR; TCRdb's version includes in-frame clones alone and lacks a portion of them. This table has under 250,000 clones, about nine tenths appearing once. This sample is drawn from a study of cytomegalovirus exposure and HLA in healthy donors. Regarding the study as a whole: Investigators reported 150 to 200 TCR beta chains as tied to cytomegalovirus. Most observed TCR sequences were rare, whereas some public TCRs were detected in many donors. Under in vitro conditions, three CMV-associated chains were confirmed as specific for CMV antigens.

The V and J genes are TRBV27 and TRBJ1-2; TRBD1 agrees at 8 bases. Material: PBMCs. The clonotype originates from a woman aged 18-30 years in good health and CMV-seropositive. The CDR3 nucleotides read TGTGCCAGCAGTGATACAGGGGGAGCTAATGGCTACACCTTC. Protein product: CASSDTGGANGYTF.